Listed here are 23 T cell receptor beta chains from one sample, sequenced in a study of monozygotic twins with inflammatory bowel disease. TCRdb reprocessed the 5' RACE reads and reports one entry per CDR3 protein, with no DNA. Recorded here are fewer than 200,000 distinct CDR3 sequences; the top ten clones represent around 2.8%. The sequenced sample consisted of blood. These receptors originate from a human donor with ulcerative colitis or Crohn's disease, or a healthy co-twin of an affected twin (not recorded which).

CDR3 residues: CATSREWTSGRGVAKNIQYF. The chain couples TRBV15 to TRBJ2-4; TCRdb outputs TRBD2, but without DNA this stays unchecked. The CDR3 totals 20 residues. Germline lookup yields CDR1 LNHNV and CDR2 YYDKDF (reference sequence).

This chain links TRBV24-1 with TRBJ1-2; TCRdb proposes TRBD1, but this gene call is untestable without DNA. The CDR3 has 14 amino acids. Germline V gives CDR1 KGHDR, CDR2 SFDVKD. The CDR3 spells CATSDPGRNHGYTF.

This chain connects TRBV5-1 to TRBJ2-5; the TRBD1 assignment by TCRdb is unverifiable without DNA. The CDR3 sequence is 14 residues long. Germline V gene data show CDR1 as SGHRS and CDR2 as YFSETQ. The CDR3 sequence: CASSLAQGAKTQYF.

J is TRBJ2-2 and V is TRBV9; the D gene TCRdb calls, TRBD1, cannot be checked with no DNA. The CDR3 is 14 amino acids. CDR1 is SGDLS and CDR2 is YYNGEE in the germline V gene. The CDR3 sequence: CASSVGPGSGELFF.

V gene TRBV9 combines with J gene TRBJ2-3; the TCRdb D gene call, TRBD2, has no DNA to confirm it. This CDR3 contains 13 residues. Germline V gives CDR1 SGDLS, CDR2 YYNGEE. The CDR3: CASSVEGSGSAYF.

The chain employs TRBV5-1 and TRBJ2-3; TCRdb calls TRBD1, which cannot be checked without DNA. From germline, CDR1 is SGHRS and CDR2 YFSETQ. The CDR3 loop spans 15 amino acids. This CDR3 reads CASSSGAGGVDTQYF. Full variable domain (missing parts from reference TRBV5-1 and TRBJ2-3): KAGVTQTPRYLIKTRGQQVTLSCSPISGHRSVSWYQQTPGQGLQFLFEYFSETQRNKGNFPGRFSGRQFSNSRSEMNVSTLELGDSALYLCASSSGAGGVDTQYFGPGTRLTVL.

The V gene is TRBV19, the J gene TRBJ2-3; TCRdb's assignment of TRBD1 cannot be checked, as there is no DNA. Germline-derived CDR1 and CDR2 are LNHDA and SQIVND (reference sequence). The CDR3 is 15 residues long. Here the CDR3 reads CASSMWAGRTDTQYF.

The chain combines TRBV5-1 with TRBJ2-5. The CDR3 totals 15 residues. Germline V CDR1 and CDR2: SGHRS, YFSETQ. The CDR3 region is CASSLFSGYQETQYF.

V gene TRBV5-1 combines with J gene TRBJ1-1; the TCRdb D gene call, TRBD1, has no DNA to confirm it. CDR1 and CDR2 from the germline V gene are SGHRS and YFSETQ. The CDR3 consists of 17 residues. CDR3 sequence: CASSLEQGAPRNTEAFF.

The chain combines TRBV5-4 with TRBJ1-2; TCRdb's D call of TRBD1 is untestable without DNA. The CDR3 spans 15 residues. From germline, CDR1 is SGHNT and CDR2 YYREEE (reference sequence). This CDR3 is CASSSPGQANYGYTF.

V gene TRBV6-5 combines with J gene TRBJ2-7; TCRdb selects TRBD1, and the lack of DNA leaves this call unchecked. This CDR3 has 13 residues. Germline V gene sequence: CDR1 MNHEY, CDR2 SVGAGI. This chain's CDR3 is CASSTTGTHYRYF.

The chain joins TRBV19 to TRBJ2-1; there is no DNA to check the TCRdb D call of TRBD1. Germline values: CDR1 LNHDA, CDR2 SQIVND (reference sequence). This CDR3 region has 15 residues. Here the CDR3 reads CASSIAGMSYNEQFF. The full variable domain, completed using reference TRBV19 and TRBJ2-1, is DGGITQSPKYLFRKEGQNVTLSCEQNLNHDAMYWYRQDPGQGLRLIYYSQIVNDFQKGDIAEGYSVSREKKESFPLTVTSAQKNPTAFYLCASSIAGMSYNEQFFGPGTRLTVL.

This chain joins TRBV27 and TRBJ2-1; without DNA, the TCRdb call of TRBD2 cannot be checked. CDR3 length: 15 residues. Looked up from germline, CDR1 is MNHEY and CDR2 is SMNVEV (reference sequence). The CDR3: CASSHGTSGRDEQFF.

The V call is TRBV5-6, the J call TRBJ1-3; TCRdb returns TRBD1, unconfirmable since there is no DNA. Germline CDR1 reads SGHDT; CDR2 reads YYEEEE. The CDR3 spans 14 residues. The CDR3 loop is CASILQGVLNTIYF.

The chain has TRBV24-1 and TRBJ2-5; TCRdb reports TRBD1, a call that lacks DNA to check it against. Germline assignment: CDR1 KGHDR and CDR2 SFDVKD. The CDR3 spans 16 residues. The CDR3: CATSDRQAGGLETQYF.

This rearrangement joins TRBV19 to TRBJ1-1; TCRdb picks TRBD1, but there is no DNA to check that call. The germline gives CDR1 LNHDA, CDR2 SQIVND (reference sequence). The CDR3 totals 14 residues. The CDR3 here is CATRQGRAITEAFF. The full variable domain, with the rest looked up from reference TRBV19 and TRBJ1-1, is DGGITQSPKYLFRKEGQNVTLSCEQNLNHDAMYWYRQDPGQGLRLIYYSQIVNDFQKGDIAEGYSVSREKKESFPLTVTSAQKNPTAFYLCATRQGRAITEAFFGQGTRLTVV.

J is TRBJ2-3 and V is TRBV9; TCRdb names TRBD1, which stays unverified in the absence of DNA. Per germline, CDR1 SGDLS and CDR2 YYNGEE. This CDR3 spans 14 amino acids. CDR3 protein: CASSVTGGKDTQYF.

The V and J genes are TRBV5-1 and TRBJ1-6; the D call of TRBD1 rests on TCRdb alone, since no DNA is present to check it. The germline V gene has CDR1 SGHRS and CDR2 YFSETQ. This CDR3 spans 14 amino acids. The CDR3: CASSPGQTNSPLHF.

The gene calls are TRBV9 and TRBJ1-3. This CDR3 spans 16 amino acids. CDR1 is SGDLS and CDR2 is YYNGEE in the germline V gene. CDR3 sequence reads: CASSATVGESGNTIYF. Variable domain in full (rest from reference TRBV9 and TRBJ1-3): DSGVTQTPKHLITATGQRVTLRCSPRSGDLSVYWYQQSLDQGLQFLIQYYNGEERAKGNILERFSAQQFPDLHSELNLSSLELGDSALYFCASSATVGESGNTIYFGEGSWLTVV.

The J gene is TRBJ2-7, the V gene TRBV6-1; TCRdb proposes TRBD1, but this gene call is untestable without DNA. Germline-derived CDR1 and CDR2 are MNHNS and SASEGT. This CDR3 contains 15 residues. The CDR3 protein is CASNPMGEGAYEQYF.

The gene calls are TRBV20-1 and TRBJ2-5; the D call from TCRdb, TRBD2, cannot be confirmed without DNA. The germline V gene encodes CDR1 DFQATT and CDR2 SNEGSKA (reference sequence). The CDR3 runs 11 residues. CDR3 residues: CSAGLAETQYF.

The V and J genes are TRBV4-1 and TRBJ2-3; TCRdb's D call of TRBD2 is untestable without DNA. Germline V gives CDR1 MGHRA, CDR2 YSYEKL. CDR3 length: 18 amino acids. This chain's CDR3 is CASSQSILAGVATDTQYF.

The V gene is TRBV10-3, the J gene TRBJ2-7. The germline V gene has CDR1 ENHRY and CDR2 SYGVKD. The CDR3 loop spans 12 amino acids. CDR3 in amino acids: CAISDGGDEQYF.